This TCR beta chain was recovered during a study of T cells in localized non-small cell lung cancer. The germline V gene has CDR1 KGHSH and CDR2 LQKENI. The CDR3 extends over 19 amino acids. V dropped 2 bases and J dropped 3; count of bases not matched to a gene: 6. Findings of the study overall: Of the top 100 tumor clones, median around 55 were in adjacent lung, some 30 among its top 100. Of the tissues analyzed, uninvolved adjacent lung showed maximal T cell clonality, greater than tumor.

Sequencing was performed with immunoSEQ multiplex PCR; in TCRdb, only in-frame clones are kept and a portion is missing. The data show fewer than 100,000 clones, about 87% seen once. A remark on this clone: The antigen is undetermined.

The material sequenced was peripheral blood, taken before any cancer treatment. V and J are TRBV18 and TRBJ2-2; 16 bases fit TRBD2. The TCR comes from a man between 40 and 75 years old with stage I squamous cell lung carcinoma. The CDR3 DNA follows: TGTGCCAGCTCACCAGCCGGGACTAGCGGGGGGGCCGACACCGGGGAGCTGTTTTTT. It encodes CASSPAGTSGGADTGELFF.